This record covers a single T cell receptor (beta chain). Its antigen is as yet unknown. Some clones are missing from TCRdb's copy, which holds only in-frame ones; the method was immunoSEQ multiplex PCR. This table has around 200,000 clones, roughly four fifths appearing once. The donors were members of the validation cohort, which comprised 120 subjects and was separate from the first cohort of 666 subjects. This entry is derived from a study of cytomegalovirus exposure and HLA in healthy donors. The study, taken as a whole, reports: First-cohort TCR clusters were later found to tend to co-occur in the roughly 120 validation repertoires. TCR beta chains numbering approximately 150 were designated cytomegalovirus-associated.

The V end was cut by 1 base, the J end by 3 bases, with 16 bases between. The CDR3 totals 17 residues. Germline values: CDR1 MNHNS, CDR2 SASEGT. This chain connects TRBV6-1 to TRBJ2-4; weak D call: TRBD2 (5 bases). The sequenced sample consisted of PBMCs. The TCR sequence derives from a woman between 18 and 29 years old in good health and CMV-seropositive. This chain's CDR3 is CASSEVAAGVVKNIQYF. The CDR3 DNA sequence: TGTGCCAGCAGTGAAGTAGCTGCCGGGGTGGTCAAAAACATTCAGTACTTC.